Described below is a single T cell receptor (beta chain) sequence and its context. This entry comes from a study of control samples from healthy donors and cancer patients. With 3 bases removed from V and 5 bases from J, the gap between germline ends came to 13 bases. Per germline, CDR1 ENHRY and CDR2 SYGVKD. The CDR3 sequence is 14 residues long. Produced via immunoSEQ multiplex PCR; TCRdb's table is partial and in-frame only. The table has more than 95,000 clones, 80% to 90% seen once. The source material was PBMCs. The sequence was obtained from a woman aged 50 to 65 with colorectal cancer. The chain joins TRBV10-3 to TRBJ1-1; no clear D. The CDR3 DNA is TGTGCCATCAGTGACCCGGGAATGAGGACTGAAGCTTTCTTT. Translated, it gives CAISDPGMRTEAFF.